This entry lists 26 T cell receptor beta chains sequenced from one sample in a study of beta chain features in type 1 diabetes. Study findings and constraints: Shorter TCRB CDR3s, moderately but significantly so, marked every one of the four CD4+ subsets in Type 1 diabetes patients.

These receptors' targets are unknown. The whole isolated RNA underwent reverse transcription, so sequencing captured expressed TCRB transcripts. Data came from immunoSEQ multiplex PCR; TCRdb stores just in-frame clones and leaves some out. The repertoire holds almost 350,000 clones, 9.3% seen once, with 0.9% to 1.1% in the top ten. Source material: central memory CD4+ T cells from blood. These receptors were taken from a man aged 25 to 40 with type 1 diabetes.

This clone was found a few times. V usage is TRBV29-1 and J usage is TRBJ2-1, with TRBD1 matching 7 bases. The CDR3 is 13 amino acids. The trim removed 3 bases at V and 5 bases at J, leaving 4 bases unmatched. Germline CDR1 SQVTM, CDR2 ANQGSEA. CDR3 region: CSVERGPDNEQFF. CDR3 DNA: TGCAGCGTTGAGAGGGGGCCGGACAATGAGCAGTTCTTC.

A single count supports this clone. The chain is built from TRBV4-3 and TRBJ2-3, with 8 bases identical to TRBD2. Germline V gene lookup returns CDR1 LGHNA and CDR2 YSLEER. CDR3 size: 15 residues. J was trimmed by 5 bases and V by 4 bases; bases with no gene match: 8. The DNA of the CDR3 is TGCGCCAGCAGCCGCGGCCTTAGCGGGGAAGATACGCAGTATTTT. Its protein product is CASSRGLSGEDTQYF.

This clone was seen a few times. V usage is TRBV9 and J usage is TRBJ1-1; D is uncertain. Trimming took off 4 bases at V and 7 bases at J, with 17 bases between the two ends. Germline loops: CDR1 SGDLS, CDR2 YYNGEE. The CDR3 loop spans 14 amino acids. CDR3 coding DNA: TGTGCCAGCAGCCCAAGCCCCGACGGGTATGAAGCTTTCTTT. It encodes CASSPSPDGYEAFF.

The chain combines TRBV5-1 with TRBJ1-1; D gene ambiguous. The germline V gene has CDR1 SGHRS and CDR2 YFSETQ. Trimming took 4 bases from V and 2 from J, leaving 9 bases between them. This CDR3 has 13 amino acids. In DNA, the CDR3 is TGCGCCAGCAGCGCTAGTGAAAACACTGAAGCTTTCTTT. Translation gives CASSASENTEAFF.

The V and J genes are TRBV5-6 and TRBJ2-1; the match to TRBD2 covers 8 bases. The CDR3 runs 15 residues. Germline V gene sequence: CDR1 SGHDT, CDR2 YYEEEE. The junction had 11 bases not matched to a gene; V was cut back by 4 bases and J by 8 bases. The CDR3 sequence is CASSRWTSPSDEQFF. The CDR3 DNA sequence: TGTGCCAGCAGCCGATGGACTAGCCCCTCGGATGAGCAGTTCTTC. Together with reference TRBV5-6 and TRBJ2-1, the CDR3 gives the full variable domain: DAGVTQSPTHLIKTRGQQVTLRCSPKSGHDTVSWYQQALGQGPQFIFQYYEEEERQRGNFPDRFSGHQFPNYSSELNVNALLLGDSALYLCASSRWTSPSDEQFFGPGTRLTVL.

This chain joins TRBV5-4 and TRBJ1-1; no reliable D call. V gave up 0 bases and J gave up 4 bases, with 7 bases separating them. Germline V CDR1 and CDR2: SGHNT, YYREEE (reference sequence). This CDR3 has 13 amino acids. CDR3 region: CASSLARRTEAFF. The CDR3 DNA reads TGTGCCAGCAGCTTGGCGAGGCGCACTGAAGCTTTCTTT.

This clone has a handful of counts. The chain is built from TRBV29-1 and TRBJ1-1, with a tentative D call TRBD1 (6 bases). Between the trimmed V and J ends, which lost 0 bases and 1 base, there was a span of 9 bases. This CDR3 is 14 amino acids long. Germline CDR1 is SQVTM and CDR2 is ANQGSEA. The DNA for the CDR3 is TGCAGCGTTGAAGATGGGGGGCGGAACACTGAAGCTTTCTTT. Residues: CSVEDGGRNTEAFF.

The chain recombines TRBV5-1 with TRBJ2-7, with TRBD1 matching 7 bases. The germline V gene has CDR1 SGHRS and CDR2 YFSETQ. After removal of 3 bases from V and 3 bases from J, the junction contained 12 bases not matched to a gene. The CDR3 has 16 residues. The CDR3: CASSYDSDRRLYEQYF. CDR3 DNA: TGCGCCAGCAGCTATGACTCGGACAGGAGGCTCTACGAGCAGTACTTC.

This rearrangement joins TRBV10-3 to TRBJ1-4; 10 positions match TRBD1. Germline V lookup: CDR1 ENHRY, CDR2 SYGVKD. Trimming at V came to 3 bases and at J to 7 bases, leaving 5 bases not matched to a gene. This CDR3 comprises 15 residues. CDR3 in DNA: TGTGCCATCAGTGATACTCGGACAGGGGGTGAAAAACTGTTTTTT. This translates into CAISDTRTGGEKLFF.

This clone was counted between two and nine times. This sequence joins TRBV30 and TRBJ2-7, with D hard to call. The CDR3 covers 11 residues. Trimming took off 0 bases at V and 12 bases at J, with 12 bases between the two ends. CDR1 and CDR2 from the germline V gene are GTSNPN and SVGIG (reference sequence). The CDR3 DNA reads TGTGCCTGGAGTGTGTTAAAGGGTTGGTACTTC. Encoded protein: CAWSVLKGWYF.

This clone was counted between two and nine times. V and J are TRBV2 and TRBJ2-1, with 8 bases lining up with TRBD2. Germline CDR1 SNHLY, CDR2 FYNNEI. This CDR3 has 12 amino acids. After removal of 0 bases from V and 16 bases from J, the junction contained 5 bases not matched to a gene. CDR3 protein: CASSEAAGGRFF. For the CDR3, the DNA is TGTGCCAGCAGTGAAGCCGCGGGGGGTCGCTTCTTC.

This clone was seen just once. The gene calls are TRBV7-2 and TRBJ2-2; D tentatively reads TRBD1 or TRBD2 (5 bases each). V lost 4 bases and J 7 bases, leaving 13 bases between the germline ends. The germline gives CDR1 SGHTA, CDR2 FQGNSA. The length of the CDR3 is 14 residues. CDR3 residues: CASSSSSGHGELFF. CDR3 DNA sequence: TGTGCCAGCAGCTCCTCGTCGGGGCACGGGGAGCTGTTTTTT.

The table lists this clone with a few counts. The V gene is TRBV7-2, the J gene TRBJ1-2; 7 nucleotides match TRBD1. Unmatched junction bases numbered 12, after V lost 3 bases and J lost 8 bases. Germline V gives CDR1 SGHTA, CDR2 FQGNSA. The CDR3 is 15 amino acids. CDR3 nucleotide sequence: TGTGCCAGCAGCTTGGGAACAGGGGCTTTGTGGGGCTACACCTTC. As protein: CASSLGTGALWGYTF.

This clone was observed a handful of times. J is TRBJ2-1 and V is TRBV28, with 7 bases lining up with TRBD1. Germline trimming cut 2 bases from V and 8 bases from J; bases unmatched to any gene: 3. CDR3 length: 13 residues. Germline V gene lookup returns CDR1 MDHEN and CDR2 SYDVKM. The DNA of the CDR3 is TGTGCCAGCAGTTTAACAGGGGTCCATGAGCAGTTCTTC. As protein: CASSLTGVHEQFF.

The chain recombines TRBV29-1 with TRBJ2-5; D not certain. Trimming shortened V by 5 bases and J by 5 bases, and 12 bases separated the two germline ends. The CDR3 is 12 residues long. Germline lookup yields CDR1 SQVTM and CDR2 ANQGSEA. DNA of the CDR3: TGCAGCGTTCTTTACGGCGACGAGACCCAGTACTTC. Translating it yields CSVLYGDETQYF.

This clone was observed a few times. A read error may account for a junction end that differs from germline. V is TRBV7-2 and J is TRBJ2-7; D may be TRBD2 (5 bases). The CDR3 has 11 amino acids. CDR1 is SGHTA, CDR2 FQGNSA, per germline. The CDR3 spells CASSEDKMRVF. Here the CDR3 DNA reads TGTGCCAGCAGCGAAGACAAGATGAGGGTCTTC. Full variable domain (missing parts from reference TRBV7-2 and TRBJ2-7): GAGVSQSPSNKVTEKGKDVELRCDPISGHTALYWYRQSLGQGLEFLIYFQGNSAPDKSGLPSDRFSAERTGGSVSTLTIQRTQQEDSAVYLCASSEDKMRVFGPGTRLTVT.

This clone was detected only a few times. The V and J genes are TRBV29-1 and TRBJ1-2, with 9 bases fitting TRBD1. The CDR3 is 11 residues long. The germline V gene has CDR1 SQVTM and CDR2 ANQGSEA. V was pared by 7 bases and J by 7 bases, with 4 bases of the junction left unmatched. The CDR3 coding sequence is TGCAGCGGGGACAGGGATGGTGGCTACACCTTC. Its protein is CSGDRDGGYTF.

The V gene is TRBV29-1, the J gene TRBJ1-2; D gene ambiguous. Deletions cut 7 bases from V and 8 bases from J, with 5 bases between. Per germline, CDR1 SQVTM and CDR2 ANQGSEA. The CDR3 contains 8 residues. The CDR3 reads CSANGYTF. DNA of the CDR3: TGCAGCGCAAACGGCTACACCTTC.

This clone occurred a few times. The chain employs TRBV7-9 and TRBJ1-1; no reliable D call. Germline V gene sequence: CDR1 SEHNR, CDR2 FQNEAQ (reference sequence). V shed 6 bases and J shed 0 bases, with 11 bases lying between them. The CDR3 loop spans 14 amino acids. The CDR3 reads CASSIQNMNTEAFF. In DNA, the CDR3 is TGTGCCAGCAGTATCCAGAATATGAACACTGAAGCTTTCTTT.

The chain employs TRBV2 and TRBJ2-3, with D perhaps given as TRBD1 or TRBD2 (6 bases each). The CDR3 spans 15 residues. Germline loops: CDR1 SNHLY, CDR2 FYNNEI. Deletions cut 10 bases from V and 0 bases from J, with 17 bases between. CDR3: CAILGGPASTDTQYF. The DNA for the CDR3 is TGTGCCATCCTCGGGGGCCCCGCTAGCACAGATACGCAGTATTTT.

This sequence joins TRBV10-3 and TRBJ2-1; TRBD1 aligns across 7 bases. CDR1 and CDR2 (germline): ENHRY, SYGVKD. CDR3 length equals 17 residues. After removal of 2 bases from V and 2 bases from J, the junction contained 9 bases not matched to a gene. CDR3 nucleotides: TGTGCCATCAGTGAGACGAAGAAGGGGGCTCCCTACAATGAGCAGTTCTTC. This translates into CAISETKKGAPYNEQFF.

The J gene is TRBJ1-5, the V gene TRBV30; D unclear. Trimming stripped 3 bases from V and 5 bases from J, with 14 bases between. CDR3 length: 14 residues. CDR1 GTSNPN and CDR2 SVGIG come from the germline V gene (reference sequence). This chain's CDR3 is CAWSGSRTDQPQHF. The CDR3 region has the DNA TGTGCCTGGAGCGGGTCAAGGACGGATCAGCCCCAGCATTTT.

The chain uses TRBV10-3 and TRBJ2-5; 11 positions match TRBD2. With V trimmed by 7 bases and J by 1 base, 5 bases remained unmatched. Germline assignment: CDR1 ENHRY and CDR2 SYGVKD. This CDR3 is 15 amino acids long. CDR3 sequence reads: CAIMASGGPQETQYF. The CDR3 DNA is TGTGCCATCATGGCTAGCGGGGGGCCCCAAGAGACCCAGTACTTC.

The V and J genes are TRBV4-3 and TRBJ1-6; 8 positions match TRBD1. J gave up 7 bases and V 4 bases, and 6 bases lay outside the gene matches. The CDR3 sequence is 15 residues long. Germline V CDR1 and CDR2: LGHNA, YSLEER. The CDR3 is CASSPARDRNSPLHF. For the CDR3, the DNA is TGCGCCAGCAGCCCGGCCAGGGACAGGAATTCACCCCTCCACTTT.

This clone appeared a few times. This rearrangement joins TRBV2 to TRBJ1-1; tentatively, D is TRBD1 (5 bases). V was shortened by 6 bases and J by 3 bases, with 11 bases between the two germline ends. This CDR3 has 13 residues. CDR1 is SNHLY, CDR2 FYNNEI, per germline. CDR3 sequence reads: CASRADTHTEAFF. CDR3 coding DNA: TGTGCCAGCAGGGCGGACACCCACACTGAAGCTTTCTTT.

The rearrangement links TRBV7-2 to TRBJ2-7, with TRBD2 identical over 11 bases. Germline assignment: CDR1 SGHTA and CDR2 FQGNSA. The V gene end was trimmed by 0 bases and the J gene end by 0 bases; junction bases not matched to a gene: 10. The CDR3 consists of 19 residues. CDR3 nucleotide sequence: TGTGCCAGCAGCTTAGCGCGGGGTAGCGGGGGGGCATACTCCTACGAGCAGTACTTC. Amino acid sequence: CASSLARGSGGAYSYEQYF.